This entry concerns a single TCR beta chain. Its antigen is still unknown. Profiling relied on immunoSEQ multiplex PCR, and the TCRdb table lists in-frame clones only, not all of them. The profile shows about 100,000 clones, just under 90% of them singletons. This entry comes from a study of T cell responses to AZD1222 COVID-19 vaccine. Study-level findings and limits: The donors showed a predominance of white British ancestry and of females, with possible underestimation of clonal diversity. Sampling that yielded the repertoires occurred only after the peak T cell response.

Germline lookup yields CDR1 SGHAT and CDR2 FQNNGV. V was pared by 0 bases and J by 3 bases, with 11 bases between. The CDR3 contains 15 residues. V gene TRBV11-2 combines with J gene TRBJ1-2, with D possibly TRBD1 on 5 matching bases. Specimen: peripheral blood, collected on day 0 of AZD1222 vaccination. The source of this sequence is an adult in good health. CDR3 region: CASSLDWGRDYGYTF. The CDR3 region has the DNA TGTGCCAGCAGCTTAGATTGGGGGAGGGACTATGGCTACACCTTC.